This TCR beta chain was recovered during a study of T cells in Graves' hyperthyroidism and ophthalmopathy. Study-level information: Peripheral blood was taken when the disease was first diagnosed, before any treatment began.

The table lists this clonotype with many counts. Diagnostic assessment was based on clinical symptoms, serum thyroxine and TRAb, thyroid ultrasound and orbital computed tomography. Fresh peripheral blood, roughly 9.8 ml of it, supplied the PBMCs. Per the germline V gene, CDR1 is WSHSY and CDR2 is SAAADI. The CDR3 is made up of 15 amino acids. V dropped 4 bases and J dropped 5; count of bases not matched to a gene: 10. It was RNA transcripts that yielded the amplified TCR beta CDR3 regions. The HTBI primer set served for first-round RT-PCR of the TCR CDR3. TCRdb re-derived calls from the multiplex PCR reads in MiXCR, one entry per CDR3 protein. The table has 360,000 or so distinct CDR3 sequences, around 18% seen once.

This sequence originates from a middle-aged woman with Graves' ophthalmopathy. Sequencing was done on a sample of blood. The chain combines TRBV10-2 with TRBJ2-5; 7 bases are a match to TRBD1. CDR3 sequence: CASSVEGAGEETQYF. The CDR3 nucleotides read TGCGCCAGCAGTGTAGAGGGGGCTGGAGAGGAGACCCAGTACTTC.